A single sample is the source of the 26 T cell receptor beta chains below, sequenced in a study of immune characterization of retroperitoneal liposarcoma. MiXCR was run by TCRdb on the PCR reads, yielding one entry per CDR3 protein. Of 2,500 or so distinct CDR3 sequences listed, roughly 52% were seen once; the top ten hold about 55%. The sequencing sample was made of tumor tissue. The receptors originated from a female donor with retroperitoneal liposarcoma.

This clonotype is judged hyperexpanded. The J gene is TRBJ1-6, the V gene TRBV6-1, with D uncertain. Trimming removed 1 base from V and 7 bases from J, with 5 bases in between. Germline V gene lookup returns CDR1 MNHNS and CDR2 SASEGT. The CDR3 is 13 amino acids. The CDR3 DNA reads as TGTGCCAGCAGTGAAGAGAGGAATTCACCCCTCCACTTT. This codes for CASSEERNSPLHF.

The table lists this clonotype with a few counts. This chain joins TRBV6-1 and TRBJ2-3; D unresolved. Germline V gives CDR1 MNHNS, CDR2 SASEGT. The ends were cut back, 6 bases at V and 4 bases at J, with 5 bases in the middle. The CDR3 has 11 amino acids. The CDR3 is CASRSSDTQYF. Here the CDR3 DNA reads TGTGCCAGCAGGTCCTCAGATACGCAGTATTTT.

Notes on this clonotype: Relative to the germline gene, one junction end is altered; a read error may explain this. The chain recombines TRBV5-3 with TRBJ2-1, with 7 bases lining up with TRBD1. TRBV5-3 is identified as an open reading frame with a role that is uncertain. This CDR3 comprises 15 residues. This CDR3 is CASSLYRGSYNEQFF. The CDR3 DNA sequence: TGTGCCAGCAGCTTGTACAGGGGTTCCTACAATGAGCAGTTCTTC.

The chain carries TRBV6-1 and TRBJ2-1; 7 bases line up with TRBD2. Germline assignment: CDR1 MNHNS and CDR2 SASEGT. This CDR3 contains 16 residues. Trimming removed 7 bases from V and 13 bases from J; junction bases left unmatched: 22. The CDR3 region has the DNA TGTGCCAGCACCCCCCTGGGACGGGAGGCCGGAGAGACCCAGTTCTTC. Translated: CASTPLGREAGETQFF.

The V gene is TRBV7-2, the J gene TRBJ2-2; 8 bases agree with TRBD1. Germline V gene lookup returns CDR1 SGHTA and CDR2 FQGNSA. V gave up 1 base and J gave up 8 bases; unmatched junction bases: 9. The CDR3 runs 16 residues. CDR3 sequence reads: CASSLELRGLSGELFF. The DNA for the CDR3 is TGTGCCAGCAGCTTAGAACTCAGGGGGCTATCGGGGGAGCTGTTTTTT.

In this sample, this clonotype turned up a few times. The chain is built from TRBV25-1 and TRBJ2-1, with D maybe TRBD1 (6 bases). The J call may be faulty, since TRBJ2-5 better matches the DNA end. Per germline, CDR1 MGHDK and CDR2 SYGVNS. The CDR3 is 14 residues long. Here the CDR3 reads CASSRGFPLETQYF. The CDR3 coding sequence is TGTGCCAGCAGCAGGGGTTTCCCTCTAGAGACCCAGTACTTC.

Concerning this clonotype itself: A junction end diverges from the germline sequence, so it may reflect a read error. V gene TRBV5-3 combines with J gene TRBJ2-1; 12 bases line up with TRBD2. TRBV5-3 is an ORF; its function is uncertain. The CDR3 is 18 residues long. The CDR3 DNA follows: TGTGCCAGCAGCTATTCACTAGCGGGAGGTCTAGGCTACAATGAGCAGTTCTTC. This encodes CASSYSLAGGLGYNEQFF.

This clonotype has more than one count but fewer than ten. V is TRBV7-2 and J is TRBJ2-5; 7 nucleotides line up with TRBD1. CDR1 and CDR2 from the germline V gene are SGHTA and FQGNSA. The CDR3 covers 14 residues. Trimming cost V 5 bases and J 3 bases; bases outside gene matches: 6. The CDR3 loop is CASSLFGQEETQYF. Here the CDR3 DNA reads TGTGCCAGCAGCCTTTTTGGACAGGAAGAGACCCAGTACTTC.

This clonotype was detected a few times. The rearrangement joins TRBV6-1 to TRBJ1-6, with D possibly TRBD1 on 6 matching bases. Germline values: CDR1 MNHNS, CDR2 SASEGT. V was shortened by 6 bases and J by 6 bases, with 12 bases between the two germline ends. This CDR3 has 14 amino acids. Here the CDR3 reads CASSRGQRNSPLHF. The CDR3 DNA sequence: TGTGCCAGCAGCCGCGGACAGCGTAATTCACCCCTCCACTTT.

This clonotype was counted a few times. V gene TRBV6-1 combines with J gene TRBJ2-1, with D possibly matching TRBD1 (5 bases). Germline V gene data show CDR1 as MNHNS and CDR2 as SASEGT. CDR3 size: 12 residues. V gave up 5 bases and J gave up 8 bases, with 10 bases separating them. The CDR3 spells CASSRQWDEQFF. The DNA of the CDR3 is TGTGCCAGCAGTCGACAGTGGGATGAGCAGTTCTTC.

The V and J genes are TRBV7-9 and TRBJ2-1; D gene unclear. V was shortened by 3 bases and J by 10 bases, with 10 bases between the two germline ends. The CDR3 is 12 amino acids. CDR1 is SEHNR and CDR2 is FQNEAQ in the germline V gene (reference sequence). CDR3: CASSLTSYEQFF. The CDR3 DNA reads TGTGCCAGCAGCTTGACCTCCTACGAGCAGTTCTTC.

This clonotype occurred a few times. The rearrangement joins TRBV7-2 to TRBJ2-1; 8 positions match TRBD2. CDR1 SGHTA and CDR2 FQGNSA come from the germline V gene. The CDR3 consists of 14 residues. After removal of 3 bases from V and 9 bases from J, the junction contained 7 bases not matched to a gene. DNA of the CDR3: TGTGCCAGCAGCTTTACTAGCGGATCGTCTGAGCAGTTCTTC. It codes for CASSFTSGSSEQFF.

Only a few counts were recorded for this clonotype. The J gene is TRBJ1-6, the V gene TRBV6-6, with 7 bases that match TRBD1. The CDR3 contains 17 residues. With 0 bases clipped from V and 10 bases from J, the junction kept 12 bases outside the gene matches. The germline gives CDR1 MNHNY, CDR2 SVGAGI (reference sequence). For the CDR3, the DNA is TGTGCCAGCAGTTACTCAGTCGGCCAGGGGGATGGATCACCCCTCCACTTT. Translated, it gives CASSYSVGQGDGSPLHF.

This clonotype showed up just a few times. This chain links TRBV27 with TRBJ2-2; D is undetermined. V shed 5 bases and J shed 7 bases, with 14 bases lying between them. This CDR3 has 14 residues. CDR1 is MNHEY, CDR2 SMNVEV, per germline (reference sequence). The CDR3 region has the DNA TGTGCCAGCAGTAGCCCCCCCACAAGCGGGGAGCTGTTTTTT. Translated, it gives CASSSPPTSGELFF.

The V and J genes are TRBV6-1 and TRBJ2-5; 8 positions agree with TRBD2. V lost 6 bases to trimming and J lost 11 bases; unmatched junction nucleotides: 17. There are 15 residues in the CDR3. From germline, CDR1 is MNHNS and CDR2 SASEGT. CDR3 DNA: TGTGCCAGCAGCCCCGGGGTAGCGGGATACAATGAGCAGTACTTC. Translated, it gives CASSPGVAGYNEQYF.

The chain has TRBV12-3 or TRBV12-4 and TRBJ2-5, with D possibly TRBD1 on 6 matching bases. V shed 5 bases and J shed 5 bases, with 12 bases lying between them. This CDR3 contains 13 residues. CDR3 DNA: TGTGCCAGCAGTCCTACAGGGTGGGAGACCCAGTACTTC. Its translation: CASSPTGWETQYF.

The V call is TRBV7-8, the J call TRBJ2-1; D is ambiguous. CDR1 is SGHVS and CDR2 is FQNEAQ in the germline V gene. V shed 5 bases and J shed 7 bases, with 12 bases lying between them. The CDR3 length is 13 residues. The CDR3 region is CASSPPEWNEQFF. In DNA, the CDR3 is TGTGCCAGCAGCCCGCCAGAGTGGAATGAGCAGTTCTTC.

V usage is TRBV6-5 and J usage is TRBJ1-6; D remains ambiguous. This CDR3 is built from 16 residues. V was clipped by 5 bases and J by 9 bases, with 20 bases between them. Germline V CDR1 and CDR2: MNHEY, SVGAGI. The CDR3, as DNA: TGTGCCAGCAGTACCACGGGCCTCTATATGGGTTCACCCCTCCACTTT. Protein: CASSTTGLYMGSPLHF.

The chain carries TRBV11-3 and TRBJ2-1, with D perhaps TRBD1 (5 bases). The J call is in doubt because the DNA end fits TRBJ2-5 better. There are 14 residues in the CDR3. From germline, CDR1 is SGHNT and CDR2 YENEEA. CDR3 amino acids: CASSLGRREETQYF. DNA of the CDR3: TGTGCCAGCAGCTTAGGCCGCAGGGAAGAGACCCAGTACTTC.

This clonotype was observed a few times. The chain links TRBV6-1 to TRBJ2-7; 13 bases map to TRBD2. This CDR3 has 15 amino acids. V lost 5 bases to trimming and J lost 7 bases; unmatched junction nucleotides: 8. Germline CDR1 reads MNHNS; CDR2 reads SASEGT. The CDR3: CASSPTSGRAGEQYF. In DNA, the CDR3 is TGTGCCAGCAGTCCCACTAGCGGGAGGGCCGGTGAGCAGTACTTC.

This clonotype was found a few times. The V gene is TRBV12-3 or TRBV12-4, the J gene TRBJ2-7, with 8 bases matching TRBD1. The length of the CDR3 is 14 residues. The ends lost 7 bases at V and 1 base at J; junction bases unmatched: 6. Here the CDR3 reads CASTTGTGSYEQYF. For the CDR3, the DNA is TGTGCCAGCACCACCGGGACAGGTTCCTACGAGCAGTACTTC.

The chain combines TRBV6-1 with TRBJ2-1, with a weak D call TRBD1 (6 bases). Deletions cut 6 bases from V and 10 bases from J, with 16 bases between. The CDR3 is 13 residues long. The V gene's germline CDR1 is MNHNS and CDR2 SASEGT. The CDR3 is CASRSGTRSEQFF. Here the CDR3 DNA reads TGTGCCAGCAGGTCCGGGACACGCTCCGAGCAGTTCTTC.

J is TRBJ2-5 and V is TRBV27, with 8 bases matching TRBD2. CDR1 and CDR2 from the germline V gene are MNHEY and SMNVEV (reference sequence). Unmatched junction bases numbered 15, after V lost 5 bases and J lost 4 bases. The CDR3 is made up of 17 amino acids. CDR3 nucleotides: TGTGCCAGCAGTCGCACCCAGAGCGGGGGAGTACGAGAGACCCAGTACTTC. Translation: CASSRTQSGGVRETQYF.

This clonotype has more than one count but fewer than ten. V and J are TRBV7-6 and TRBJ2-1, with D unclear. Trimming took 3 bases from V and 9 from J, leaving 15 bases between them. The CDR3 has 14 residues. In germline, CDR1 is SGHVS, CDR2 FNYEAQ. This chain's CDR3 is CASSFNEARIEQFF. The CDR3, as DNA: TGTGCCAGCAGCTTTAACGAAGCGCGGATTGAGCAGTTCTTC.

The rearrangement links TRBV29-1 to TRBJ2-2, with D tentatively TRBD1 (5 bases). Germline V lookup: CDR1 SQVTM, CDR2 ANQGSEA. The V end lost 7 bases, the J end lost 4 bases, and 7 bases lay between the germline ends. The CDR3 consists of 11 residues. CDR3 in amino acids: CSARGTGELFF. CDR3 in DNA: TGCAGCGCTAGGGGCACCGGGGAGCTGTTTTTT.

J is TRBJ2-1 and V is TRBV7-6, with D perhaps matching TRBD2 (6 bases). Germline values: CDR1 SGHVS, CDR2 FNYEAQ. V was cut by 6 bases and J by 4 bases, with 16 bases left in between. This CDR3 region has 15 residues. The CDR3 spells CASSPQVGGYNEQFF. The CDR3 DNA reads TGTGCCAGCAGTCCGCAGGTGGGGGGATACAATGAGCAGTTCTTC.